A single sample is the source of the 11 T cell receptor beta chains below, sequenced in a study of blood T cell repertoires in COVID-19. The assay was immunoSEQ multiplex PCR, and TCRdb's table has in-frame clones only and misses some. The sample has some 150,000 clones, over 80% seen once; the top ten hold roughly 37%. Sequencing used peripheral blood. These receptor sequences come from a man aged 50 or older who had recovered from COVID-19.

J is TRBJ2-1 and V is TRBV6-6; the match to TRBD1 covers 9 bases. The CDR3 covers 15 residues. CDR1 is MNHNY and CDR2 is SVGAGI in the germline V gene (reference sequence). The J segment lost 4 bases and the V segment lost 2 bases, leaving 3 bases of the junction unmatched. CDR3 residues: CASSYRTGVYNEQFF. The CDR3, as DNA: TGTGCCAGCAGTTACCGGACAGGGGTTTACAATGAGCAGTTCTTC.

The V call is TRBV6-5, the J call TRBJ1-1; D is unclear. The V and J ends lost 4 bases and 3 bases respectively, with 9 bases between them. Germline V gene data show CDR1 as MNHEY and CDR2 as SVGAGI. The length of the CDR3 is 13 residues. The CDR3 DNA reads as TGTGCCAGCAGTTTTTACTCCCACACTGAAGCTTTCTTT. This codes for CASSFYSHTEAFF.

This clone was recorded once. This chain links TRBV5-4 with TRBJ2-5; 8 bases match TRBD2. Trimming took 4 bases from V and 2 from J; bases not matched to a gene: 7. The germline gives CDR1 SGHNT, CDR2 YYREEE (reference sequence). The CDR3 consists of 15 residues. The CDR3 protein is CASSRGVAGQETQYF. Here the CDR3 DNA reads TGTGCCAGCAGCCGGGGGGTAGCGGGGCAAGAGACCCAGTACTTC.

The chain recombines TRBV30 with TRBJ1-2, with 9 bases lining up with TRBD1. Germline-derived CDR1 and CDR2 are GTSNPN and SVGIG (reference sequence). The CDR3 length is 15 residues. Trimming removed 4 bases from V and 5 bases from J; junction bases left unmatched: 11. The CDR3 coding sequence is TGTGCCTGGAACCGGGACAGGGAGGGTATATATGGCTACACCTTC. Amino acid sequence: CAWNRDREGIYGYTF.

This clone was counted ten times or more. The V and J genes are TRBV19 and TRBJ1-1; D gene unclear. Germline V gene lookup returns CDR1 LNHDA and CDR2 SQIVND (reference sequence). This CDR3 is 14 amino acids long. Trimming pared 8 bases from V and 2 bases from J, leaving 15 bases between. CDR3 region: CASARHSFNTEAFF. In DNA form, the CDR3 reads TGTGCCAGTGCCCGGCACAGCTTTAACACTGAAGCTTTCTTT. Using reference TRBV19 and TRBJ1-1 for the parts outside the CDR3, the full variable domain is DGGITQSPKYLFRKEGQNVTLSCEQNLNHDAMYWYRQDPGQGLRLIYYSQIVNDFQKGDIAEGYSVSREKKESFPLTVTSAQKNPTAFYLCASARHSFNTEAFFGQGTRLTVV.

This clone appeared many times. This chain joins TRBV7-9 and TRBJ2-7; the match to TRBD1 covers 9 bases. The ends lost 5 bases at V and 3 bases at J; junction bases unmatched: 8. The CDR3 contains 15 residues. Germline lookup yields CDR1 SEHNR and CDR2 FQNEAQ (reference sequence). The CDR3 sequence: CASSPGDRVVYEQYF. The CDR3 DNA is TGTGCCAGCAGCCCTGGGGACAGGGTGGTCTACGAGCAGTACTTC.

This clone was detected a few times. This chain joins TRBV7-2 and TRBJ2-2; perhaps TRBD2 as D (5 bases). Trimming shortened V by 1 base and J by 7 bases, and 10 bases separated the two germline ends. Germline loops: CDR1 SGHTA, CDR2 FQGNSA. The length of the CDR3 is 14 residues. The CDR3, as DNA: TGTGCCAGCAGCTTAGAACTAGAGGTCGGGGAGCTGTTTTTT. It is translated as CASSLELEVGELFF.

The V gene is TRBV11-3, the J gene TRBJ2-2; 10 bases agree with TRBD2. The J segment lost 2 bases and the V segment lost 2 bases, leaving 2 bases of the junction unmatched. The CDR3 is made up of 16 amino acids. The germline gives CDR1 SGHNT, CDR2 YENEEA. The CDR3 loop reads CASSLSGGVNTGELFF. CDR3 bases: TGTGCCAGCAGCTTAAGCGGGGGGGTAAACACCGGGGAGCTGTTTTTT.

The chain links TRBV19 to TRBJ1-5; D is unclear. The CDR3 length is 15 residues. CDR1 is LNHDA and CDR2 is SQIVND in the germline V gene (reference sequence). V gave up 6 bases and J gave up 1 base, with 13 bases separating them. CDR3 coding DNA: TGTGCCAGTAGCGCCCTCCTACCAAGCAATCAGCCCCAGCATTTT. This sequence encodes CASSALLPSNQPQHF.

The gene calls are TRBV6-5 and TRBJ2-3; TRBD2 aligns across 10 bases. This CDR3 region has 15 residues. Germline CDR1 is MNHEY and CDR2 is SVGAGI. The ends lost 4 bases at V and 5 bases at J; junction bases unmatched: 6. The CDR3 spells CASSFSGGAGDTQYF. CDR3 nucleotide sequence: TGTGCCAGCAGTTTCAGCGGGGGGGCCGGAGATACGCAGTATTTT.

The chain is built from TRBV19 and TRBJ2-5, with 13 bases aligning to TRBD2. Germline CDR1 LNHDA, CDR2 SQIVND (reference sequence). The CDR3 sequence is 17 residues long. V dropped 5 bases and J dropped 4; count of bases not matched to a gene: 10. CDR3 nucleotide sequence: TGTGCCAGTAGTCCAAGAGGACTAGCGGGGGACCCAGAGACCCAGTACTTC. It yields the protein CASSPRGLAGDPETQYF.